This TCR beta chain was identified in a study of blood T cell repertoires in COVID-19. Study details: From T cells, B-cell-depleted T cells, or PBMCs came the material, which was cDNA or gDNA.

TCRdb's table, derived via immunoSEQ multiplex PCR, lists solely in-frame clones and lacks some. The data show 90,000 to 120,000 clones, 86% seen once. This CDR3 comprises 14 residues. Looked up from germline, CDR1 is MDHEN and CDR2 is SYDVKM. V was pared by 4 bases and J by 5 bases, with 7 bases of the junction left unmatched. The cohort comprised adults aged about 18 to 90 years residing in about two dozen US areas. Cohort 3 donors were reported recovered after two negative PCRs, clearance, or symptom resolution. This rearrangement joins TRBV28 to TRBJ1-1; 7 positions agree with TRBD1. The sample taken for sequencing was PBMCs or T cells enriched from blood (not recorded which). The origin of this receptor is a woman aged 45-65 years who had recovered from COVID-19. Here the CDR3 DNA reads TGTGCCAGCAGTTCCACAGGGGCAAGGACTGAAGCTTTCTTT. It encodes CASSSTGARTEAFF. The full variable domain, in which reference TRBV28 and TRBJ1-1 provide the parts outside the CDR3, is DVKVTQSSRYLVKRTGEKVFLECVQDMDHENMFWYRQDPGLGLRLIYFSYDVKMKEKGDIPEGYSVSREKKERFSLILESASTNQTSMYLCASSSTGARTEAFFGQGTRLTVV.